Below are 5 T cell receptor beta chains sequenced from a single sample in a study of cytomegalovirus exposure and HLA in healthy donors. Assay: immunoSEQ multiplex PCR; the TCRdb copy retains only in-frame clones and omits some. Altogether 200,000 to 300,000 clones are present, approximately 83% being singletons, with the ten largest covering around 1.2%. The sequenced material came from PBMCs. The source is a woman aged 25 to 39 in good health and CMV-seropositive.

The rearrangement joins TRBV29-1 to TRBJ2-7; TRBD1 is a possible D gene (6 bases). The CDR3 totals 14 residues. CDR1 is SQVTM and CDR2 is ANQGSEA in the germline V gene. V shed 1 base and J shed 4 bases, with 14 bases lying between them. The CDR3 DNA reads TGCAGCGTTGAAGGAGCGCAGGGGACGTACGAGCAGTACTTC. As protein: CSVEGAQGTYEQYF.

The chain links TRBV6-1 to TRBJ2-1; 12 nucleotides match TRBD1. The V gene's germline CDR1 is MNHNS and CDR2 SASEGT. Unmatched junction bases numbered 9, after V lost 7 bases and J lost 8 bases. CDR3 length: 15 residues. CDR3 amino acids: CASIEGGQGADEQFF. The CDR3 nucleotides are TGTGCCAGCATCGAGGGGGGACAGGGGGCCGATGAGCAGTTCTTC.

The genes are TRBV4-1 and TRBJ1-2; D unclear. Germline lookup yields CDR1 MGHRA and CDR2 YSYEKL. This CDR3 region has 17 residues. The V end was cut by 1 base, the J end by 3 bases, with 18 bases between. CDR3 sequence reads: CASSQVVSPIGYYGYTF. CDR3 in DNA: TGCGCCAGCAGCCAAGTAGTCAGCCCAATCGGGTACTATGGCTACACCTTC.

The chain employs TRBV18 and TRBJ2-7, with 8 bases identical to TRBD2. The germline CDR1 and CDR2 sequences are KGHSH and LQKENI. The CDR3 contains 15 residues. Trimming took 3 bases from V and 4 from J; bases not matched to a gene: 8. The CDR3 coding sequence is TGTGCCAGCTCACCTCCGGGACTAGGGTTTTACGAGCAGTACTTC. It translates to CASSPPGLGFYEQYF.

This chain's CDR3 is CASSPTSFDYEQYF. The CDR3 bases are TGTGCCAGCAGCCCGACTAGCTTTGACTACGAGCAGTACTTC. The V and J genes are TRBV7-9 and TRBJ2-7; TRBD2 matches at 7 bases. Germline loops: CDR1 SEHNR, CDR2 FQNEAQ (reference sequence). The junction had 7 bases not matched to a gene; V was cut back by 5 bases and J by 3 bases. There are 14 residues in the CDR3.